This TCR beta chain emerged from a study of blood T cell repertoires in COVID-19. In the study overall: The United States, Italy and Spain were the sources of the acute and convalescent COVID-19 samples.

Assay: immunoSEQ multiplex PCR; the TCRdb copy retains only in-frame clones and omits some. The table lists about 44,000 clones, 88% of them singletons. This CDR3 region has 15 residues. With 7 bases removed from V and 5 bases from J, the gap between germline ends came to 17 bases. Germline-derived CDR1 and CDR2 are LGHDT and YNNKEL (reference sequence). V is TRBV3-1 (or the pseudogene TRBV3-2) and J is TRBJ1-4, with D maybe TRBD1 (5 bases). The clonotype originates from a woman aged 40 to 55 with acute or convalescent COVID-19. The material sequenced was peripheral blood. The CDR3 region is CASNARDRGNEKLFF. Here the CDR3 DNA reads TGTGCCAGCAACGCCCGGGACCGGGGGAATGAAAAACTGTTTTTT.